These 3 T cell receptor beta chains were all obtained from the same sample, sequenced in a study of blood T cell repertoires in COVID-19. The assay was immunoSEQ multiplex PCR, and TCRdb's table has in-frame clones only and misses some. The profile covers about 260,000 clones, with 85% to 90% appearing a single time and less than 1.6% taken by the ten largest. Input material: peripheral blood. Every receptor here comes from a woman in her forties who had recovered from COVID-19.

Only a few counts were recorded for this clone. The chain employs TRBV27 and TRBJ1-3; D not resolved. V lost 11 bases and J lost 4, with 18 bases in between. The CDR3 runs 14 residues. Germline-derived CDR1 and CDR2 are MNHEY and SMNVEV (reference sequence). CDR3 nucleotides: TGTGCCGTGAGTTCCGGGAGGCTGGGAAACACCATATATTTT. Its protein is CAVSSGRLGNTIYF.

V gene TRBV12-5 combines with J gene TRBJ1-5; TRBD1 might be the D (5 bases). The CDR3 is made up of 14 amino acids. Germline CDR1 and CDR2: LGHNT and FRNRAP. Trimming cost V 3 bases and J 3 bases, with 9 bases left between them. Here the CDR3 reads CASGLWGYNQPQHF. CDR3 coding DNA: TGTGCTAGTGGTTTATGGGGCTACAATCAGCCCCAGCATTTT. The full variable domain, with the rest looked up from reference TRBV12-5 and TRBJ1-5, is DARVTQTPRHKVTEMGQEVTMRCQPILGHNTVFWYRQTMMQGLELLAYFRNRAPLDDSGMPKDRFSAEMPDATLATLKIQPSEPRDSAVYFCASGLWGYNQPQHFGDGTRLSIL.

V is TRBV5-5 and J is TRBJ1-1; TRBD1 might be the D (6 bases). Germline CDR1 reads SGHKS; CDR2 reads YYEKEE (reference sequence). The CDR3 length is 14 residues. Between the trimmed V and J ends, which lost 2 bases and 2 bases, there was a span of 10 bases. The CDR3 reads CASSLGQFNTEAFF. The DNA for the CDR3 is TGTGCCAGCAGCTTAGGACAGTTTAACACTGAAGCTTTCTTT.